This entry features one T cell receptor (beta chain) sequence. No antigen is known for it. Germline V gives CDR1 SGHRS, CDR2 YFSETQ. The CDR3 extends over 15 amino acids. V lost 1 base, J lost 3 bases, and 13 bases lay in between. This sample is drawn from a study of early stage breast cancer tumors. On the study more broadly: Average read coverage per sample was roughly 10-fold. Study observations and caveats: Functional markers like CD4, CD8 and FOXP3 were missed in bulk sequencing. Enriched TCRB sequences shared across patients were mostly commonly generated sequences. Compared with adjacent normal breast tissue, tumors showed around 2.7-fold greater T cell density and higher clonality.

Some clones are missing from TCRdb's copy, which holds only in-frame ones; the method was immunoSEQ multiplex PCR. The sample has tens of thousands of clones; 65% to 85% are singletons. The TCR was taken from a person in their sixties with breast cancer. The genes are TRBV5-1 and TRBJ1-1; D not certain. The sample was blood. This CDR3 is CASSLRVTGDTEAFF. The CDR3 DNA sequence: TGCGCCAGCAGCTTGAGGGTGACTGGGGACACTGAAGCTTTCTTT.